The clone carrying this T cell receptor (beta chain) was picked up a small number of times. Its cognate antigen is unknown. This sample includes further DNA sequences coding for the same CDR3. This sample was included in a study of OX40 agonist ivuxolimab in advanced cancers. Study results and limitations: CD8+ T cells were the subset that, on average, had more expanded clones than CD4+. The CD4+ and CD8+ T cells in the blood had expanded clonally by week 6 at 0.1 to 3.0 mg/kg.

The data were produced by immunoSEQ multiplex PCR, yet TCRdb's version contains in-frame clones alone and is incomplete. The sample gives approximately 74,000 clones, roughly 91% of which show up once; about 0.32% is in the top ten. This clonotype originated in an adult with an advanced solid tumor such as melanoma, head and neck, liver or kidney cancer. The input for sequencing was CD4+ or CD8+ T cells sorted from blood, taken in a trial of the OX40 agonist ivuxolimab.

The CDR3 region is CASSVELAGEQFF. CDR3 DNA: TGTGCCAGCAGCGTAGAACTAGCGGGTGAGCAGTTCTTC. The chain joins TRBV9 to TRBJ2-1; the match to TRBD2 covers 9 bases. Looked up from germline, CDR1 is SGDLS and CDR2 is YYNGEE. The trim removed 0 bases at V and 9 bases at J, leaving 1 base unmatched. CDR3 size: 13 residues.